This T cell receptor (beta chain) was sequenced for a study of radiation and T cells in renal cell carcinoma. Study conclusions and caveats: Without pretreatment biopsies, baseline tumor clonotype presence was undetermined. In nephrectomy-only tumors, top 100 clonotypes averaged roughly 45%, versus around 50% irradiated. Dominant CDR3 motifs occupied more repertoire in irradiated than control tumors.

This sample's treatment: 15 Gy SBRT to primary tumor, nephrectomy 4 weeks later. Nephrectomy followed 15 Gy stereotactic body radiation by 4 weeks. About this clone itself: Its antigen is unidentified.

This CDR3 contains 13 residues. CDR1 is SGHTA, CDR2 FQGNSA, per germline. The germline V and J ends were trimmed by 7 bases and 4 bases, with 10 bases remaining between them. TCRdb keeps only in-frame clones here, not all; method: immunoSEQ multiplex PCR. The table has about 16,000 clones, roughly 50% seen once. The source of this sequence is a woman aged 60-70 years with renal cell carcinoma. This chain links TRBV7-2 with TRBJ2-2; D remains unclear. The sample in question was tumor tissue, obtained from a patient whose treatment included radiotherapy and nephrectomy. This CDR3 reads CASTATGTGELFF. The DNA for the CDR3 is TGTGCCAGCACCGCGACGGGCACCGGGGAGCTGTTTTTT. The full variable domain, completed using reference TRBV7-2 and TRBJ2-2, is GAGVSQSPSNKVTEKGKDVELRCDPISGHTALYWYRQSLGQGLEFLIYFQGNSAPDKSGLPSDRFSAERTGGSVSTLTIQRTQQEDSAVYLCASTATGTGELFFGEGSRLTVL.